These 30 T cell receptor beta chains share one sample of origin, sequenced in a study of T cell changes during pregnancy in multiple sclerosis. TCRdb's copy holds only in-frame clones and misses some; the assay was immunoSEQ multiplex PCR. The table has approximately 44,000 clones, under 95% seen once; the top ten hold 0.4% to 0.55%. Sequenced material: CD4+ T cells from peripheral blood mononuclear cells, taken in the third trimester of pregnancy. The receptors originated from a female donor with multiple sclerosis, enrolled in a pregnancy study.

The table lists this clone with a count of one. The V and J genes are TRBV7-2 and TRBJ1-5; 8 bases map to TRBD1. Looked up from germline, CDR1 is SGHTA and CDR2 is FQGNSA. J was trimmed by 3 bases and V by 5 bases; bases with no gene match: 9. The CDR3 runs 16 residues. CDR3 residues: CASSPDGQGLNQPQHF. CDR3 DNA sequence: TGTGCCAGCAGCCCCGACGGACAGGGCCTCAATCAGCCCCAGCATTTT.

This clone was observed a few times. The V gene is TRBV29-1, the J gene TRBJ2-3, with 11 bases matching TRBD2. CDR1 and CDR2 from the germline V gene are SQVTM and ANQGSEA. V lost 6 bases to trimming and J lost 3 bases; unmatched junction nucleotides: 8. This CDR3 region has 15 residues. The CDR3 DNA is TGCAGCGTAATAACTAGCGGGAGTTGGACAGATACGCAGTATTTT. As protein: CSVITSGSWTDTQYF.

The rearrangement joins TRBV29-1 to TRBJ2-1; TRBD1 might be the D (5 bases). The CDR3 sequence is 13 residues long. The ends were cut back, 2 bases at V and 7 bases at J, with 12 bases in the middle. The germline gives CDR1 SQVTM, CDR2 ANQGSEA. The CDR3 protein is CSVEQGFGNEQFF. CDR3 bases: TGCAGCGTTGAACAGGGTTTCGGAAATGAGCAGTTCTTC.

This clone was detected a few times. The gene calls are TRBV9 and TRBJ2-1; D is perhaps TRBD2 (6 bases). Germline CDR1 is SGDLS and CDR2 is YYNGEE. The length of the CDR3 is 15 residues. Trimming left V 0 bases short and J 1 base short, with 8 bases between. CDR3 protein: CASSVEGGSYNEQFF. CDR3 nucleotide sequence: TGTGCCAGCAGCGTAGAAGGAGGGTCCTACAATGAGCAGTTCTTC. Variable domain in full (rest from reference TRBV9 and TRBJ2-1): DSGVTQTPKHLITATGQRVTLRCSPRSGDLSVYWYQQSLDQGLQFLIQYYNGEERAKGNILERFSAQQFPDLHSELNLSSLELGDSALYFCASSVEGGSYNEQFFGPGTRLTVL.

CDR3 in amino acids: CASILRQRVTDTQYF. Here the CDR3 DNA reads TGTGCCAGCATCCTCAGGCAGCGGGTCACAGATACGCAGTATTTT. The chain couples TRBV6-1 to TRBJ2-3; D may be TRBD2 (6 bases). This CDR3 spans 15 amino acids. V dropped 7 bases and J dropped 2 bases, with 16 bases sitting between them. In germline, CDR1 is MNHNS, CDR2 SASEGT.

This chain connects TRBV10-3 to TRBJ2-7; 10 positions match TRBD1. V lost 7 bases to trimming and J lost 5 bases; unmatched junction nucleotides: 8. The CDR3 is made up of 14 amino acids. Germline loops: CDR1 ENHRY, CDR2 SYGVKD. The CDR3 spells CAIMGDRGIHEQYF. CDR3 bases: TGTGCCATCATGGGGGACAGGGGAATCCACGAGCAGTACTTC.

This clone was seen a single time. The chain combines TRBV5-8 with TRBJ1-1; no definite D call. The CDR3 sequence is 12 residues long. CDR1 is SGHTS and CDR2 is YDEGEE in the germline V gene. V was trimmed by 2 bases and J by 11 bases, leaving 13 bases between them. The CDR3 DNA follows: TGTGCCAGCAGCTTCCGTGGGTGGCGGGCTTTCTTT. Translating it yields CASSFRGWRAFF.

In the case of this clone: Different DNA sequences within this sample yield the same CDR3. This rearrangement joins TRBV19 to TRBJ1-1, with a weak D call TRBD1 (6 bases). Deletions cut 5 bases from V and 3 bases from J, with 10 bases between. CDR3 size: 13 residues. Germline values: CDR1 LNHDA, CDR2 SQIVND (reference sequence). In DNA, the CDR3 is TGTGCCAGTAGTGTGAAGGGGGACACTGAAGCTTTCTTT. Protein product: CASSVKGDTEAFF.

The rearrangement links TRBV21-1 to TRBJ2-2; the table calls TRBD1, which could not be checked here. TRBV21-1 is flagged as a pseudogene. The CDR3 extends over 16 amino acids. CDR3 sequence reads: CASSSRRQGDTGELFF. In DNA form, the CDR3 reads TGTGCCAGCAGCTCCCGGCGACAGGGAGACACCGGGGAGCTGTTTTTT.

The chain carries TRBV21-1 and TRBJ2-7; the table's D call of TRBD2 was not tested on the DNA. TRBV21-1 is deemed a pseudogene. The CDR3 contains 18 residues. CDR3 DNA: TGTGCCAGCAGAAGAAGGACACCGGGACTAGCGGGAAGCTACGAGCAGTACTTC. Protein product: CASRRRTPGLAGSYEQYF.

V is TRBV28 and J is TRBJ1-2; no reliable D call. Germline lookup yields CDR1 MDHEN and CDR2 SYDVKM. The CDR3 consists of 12 residues. The V end was cut by 7 bases, the J end by 6 bases, with 12 bases between. The CDR3 region has the DNA TGTGCCAGCACCCTATCGTATAATGGCTACACCTTC. Its protein product is CASTLSYNGYTF.

V is TRBV5-1 and J is TRBJ1-4, with a tentative D call TRBD1 (6 bases). The CDR3 is 13 residues long. Germline-derived CDR1 and CDR2 are SGHRS and YFSETQ. V lost 9 bases and J lost 8, with 17 bases in between. CDR3 sequence (DNA): TGCGCCACTAAGGGGGACCCCTCCGAAAAACTGTTTTTT. This translates into CATKGDPSEKLFF.

This chain links TRBV5-1 with TRBJ1-2, with 9 bases lining up with TRBD1. The V gene's germline CDR1 is SGHRS and CDR2 YFSETQ. CDR3 length: 16 amino acids. V gave up 0 bases and J gave up 6 bases; unmatched junction bases: 9. Here the CDR3 DNA reads TGCGCCAGCAGCTTGGGGCCCGGGGGACAGGGACATGGCTACACCTTC. Encoded protein: CASSLGPGGQGHGYTF.

The rearrangement links TRBV5-6 to TRBJ1-1; D is perhaps TRBD1 (5 bases). The CDR3 has 15 amino acids. Looked up from germline, CDR1 is SGHDT and CDR2 is YYEEEE. Trimming took 0 bases from V and 1 from J, leaving 10 bases between them. CDR3 sequence (DNA): TGTGCCAGCAGCTTGGTTGACAGCCGGAACACTGAAGCTTTCTTT. Its translation: CASSLVDSRNTEAFF.

This chain links TRBV29-1 with TRBJ1-2; tentative D call: TRBD1 (6 bases). V dropped 0 bases and J dropped 8 bases, with 19 bases sitting between them. Germline CDR1 SQVTM, CDR2 ANQGSEA. The CDR3 is made up of 15 amino acids. The CDR3 DNA sequence: TGCAGCGTTGAAGAGCGGGGGGACACTCGAGGCGGCTACACCTTC. Translated: CSVEERGDTRGGYTF.

The gene calls are TRBV10-3 and TRBJ1-5, with 8 nucleotides matching TRBD1. The CDR3 sequence is 14 residues long. From germline, CDR1 is ENHRY and CDR2 SYGVKD. V lost 6 bases, J lost 6 bases, and 7 bases stayed unmatched. CDR3 amino acids: CAISRQGTSQPQHF. The CDR3 nucleotides read TGTGCCATCAGCCGACAGGGGACGAGTCAGCCCCAGCATTTT.

This chain connects TRBV19 to TRBJ1-1; the match to TRBD1 covers 8 bases. Looked up from germline, CDR1 is LNHDA and CDR2 is SQIVND (reference sequence). The V and J ends lost 6 bases and 4 bases, in that order; junction bases with no gene match: 4. The CDR3 runs 13 residues. The CDR3 reads CASRGDRLTEAFF. The CDR3 DNA reads as TGTGCCAGTAGAGGGGACAGGCTCACTGAAGCTTTCTTT.

CDR3 in amino acids: CASSYRDRVAYNEQFF. Here the CDR3 DNA reads TGTGCCAGCAGTTACAGGGACAGGGTCGCCTACAATGAGCAGTTCTTC. The chain links TRBV6-6 to TRBJ2-1, with 9 bases aligning to TRBD1. This CDR3 is 16 amino acids long. V lost 2 bases to trimming and J lost 2 bases; unmatched junction nucleotides: 4. Germline lookup yields CDR1 MNHNY and CDR2 SVGAGI (reference sequence).

V and J are TRBV27 and TRBJ1-5; weak D call: TRBD1 (6 bases). The CDR3 runs 19 residues. Per the germline V gene, CDR1 is MNHEY and CDR2 is SMNVEV (reference sequence). V lost 5 bases and J lost 5, with 28 bases in between. The CDR3 coding sequence is TGTGCCAGCAGTCCTATCCGGGGGCGGGGGCAGGGAAGGGATCAGCCCCAGCATTTT. Translation gives CASSPIRGRGQGRDQPQHF.

V gene TRBV4-3 combines with J gene TRBJ2-1; 8 bases agree with TRBD2. Trimming removed 3 bases from V and 6 bases from J; junction bases left unmatched: 4. The CDR3 is 14 residues long. The germline gives CDR1 LGHNA, CDR2 YSLEER. CDR3 coding DNA: TGCGCCAGCAGCCAGGGGACTAGGTTCAATGAGCAGTTCTTC. It is translated as CASSQGTRFNEQFF.

The chain employs TRBV28 and TRBJ1-2; D possibly corresponds to TRBD1 (6 bases). V was trimmed by 6 bases and J by 7 bases, leaving 21 bases between them. This CDR3 has 15 residues. Germline-derived CDR1 and CDR2 are MDHEN and SYDVKM. CDR3: CASRRSQGTYSGYTF. For the CDR3, the DNA is TGTGCCAGCAGACGTTCACAGGGAACCTATTCTGGCTACACCTTC.

This clone was seen a single time. The chain recombines TRBV18 with TRBJ2-6, with D possibly TRBD1 on 5 matching bases. The CDR3 spans 15 residues. V lost 4 bases and J 1 base, leaving 8 bases between the germline ends. Germline CDR1 is KGHSH and CDR2 is LQKENI. The DNA of the CDR3 is TGTGCCAGCTCACTGGACATTTCTGGGGCCAACGTCCTGACTTTC. Translation: CASSLDISGANVLTF.

The chain links TRBV4-3 to TRBJ2-7; TRBD2 might be the D (5 bases). Trimming cost V 0 bases and J 6 bases, with 18 bases left between them. Germline CDR1 is LGHNA and CDR2 is YSLEER. The length of the CDR3 is 16 residues. In DNA, the CDR3 is TGCGCCAGCAGCCAAGACCACGGGCTAGCCTTCGGCGAGCAGTACTTC. Translated: CASSQDHGLAFGEQYF.

This chain links TRBV4-3 with TRBJ2-1, with TRBD2 matching over 9 bases. The CDR3 spans 18 residues. CDR1 LGHNA and CDR2 YSLEER come from the germline V gene. V lost 0 bases and J lost 0; bases outside the gene matches: 6. The CDR3 sequence is CASSQDASGIPSYNEQFF. Written as DNA, the CDR3 is TGCGCCAGCAGCCAAGATGCTAGCGGGATACCCTCCTACAATGAGCAGTTCTTC.

CDR3 region: CASRDQLGANEKLFF. CDR3 DNA sequence: TGTGCCAGCAGGGACCAGTTGGGAGCTAATGAAAAACTGTTTTTT. V usage is TRBV6-5 and J usage is TRBJ1-4; D call uncertain. The CDR3 sequence is 15 residues long. V lost 6 bases to trimming and J lost 3 bases, with 14 bases between them. Per the germline V gene, CDR1 is MNHEY and CDR2 is SVGAGI.

The chain has TRBV5-4 and TRBJ2-7, with TRBD1 matching 7 bases. This CDR3 spans 14 amino acids. Germline CDR1 reads SGHNT; CDR2 reads YYREEE (reference sequence). After removal of 9 bases from V and 8 bases from J, the junction contained 17 bases not matched to a gene. This CDR3 reads CATSGGQRTSQQYF. CDR3 sequence (DNA): TGTGCCACGTCAGGGGGACAACGGACTTCGCAGCAGTACTTC.

The chain recombines TRBV2 with TRBJ2-1, with 10 bases aligning to TRBD2. This CDR3 spans 16 amino acids. Per the germline V gene, CDR1 is SNHLY and CDR2 is FYNNEI. Germline trimming cut 4 bases from V and 8 bases from J; bases unmatched to any gene: 11. CDR3: CASSVGSGRLFDEQFF. In nucleotides, the CDR3 is TGTGCCAGCAGTGTTGGTAGCGGGAGGCTTTTCGATGAGCAGTTCTTC.

This chain joins TRBV7-2 and TRBJ2-3, with D perhaps matching TRBD1 (6 bases). Germline values: CDR1 SGHTA, CDR2 FQGNSA. V shed 3 bases and J shed 6 bases, with 16 bases lying between them. The CDR3 length is 15 residues. CDR3 nucleotide sequence: TGTGCCAGCAGCTTGGGGGACATACTGGGGGATACGCAGTATTTT. Translation gives CASSLGDILGDTQYF.

The CDR3 sequence is CASSLGSQGLGANVLTF. The CDR3 DNA reads as TGCGCCAGCAGCCTGGGGTCGCAGGGGCTGGGGGCCAACGTCCTGACTTTC. The chain combines TRBV5-1 with TRBJ2-6, with a possible D match to TRBD1 (6 bases). Germline CDR1 reads SGHRS; CDR2 reads YFSETQ. The CDR3 sequence is 17 residues long. Trimming cost V 4 bases and J 4 bases, with 18 bases left between them.

The chain is built from TRBV15 and TRBJ1-2; 10 nucleotides match TRBD1. CDR1 is LNHNV and CDR2 is YYDKDF in the germline V gene (reference sequence). The CDR3 spans 13 residues. V lost 5 bases and J lost 8; bases outside the gene matches: 5. Here the CDR3 DNA reads TGTGCCACCAGCCGACAGGGGGCGCAAGGCTACACCTTC. It codes for CATSRQGAQGYTF.